The 32 T cell receptor beta chains reported below all come from one sample, sequenced in a study of a mutant IDH1 vaccine in newly diagnosed glioma. Indicated time point: week 35, safety follow-up. All doses held 300 ug of mutant IDH1 20-mer peptide, with topical imiquimod. Generated by immunoSEQ multiplex PCR, the TCRdb table keeps only in-frame clones and is missing some. The data contain around 44,000 clones, 65% to 80% of them singletons. No antigen is known for these receptors. The sample was PBMCs, taken from a glioma patient whose treatment included an IDH1 peptide vaccine. The receptors shown here come from a man aged 35 to 55 with glioma.

The rearrangement links TRBV30 to TRBJ1-2, with a possible D match to TRBD1 (6 bases). This CDR3 is built from 11 residues. V gave up 1 base and J gave up 8 bases, with 8 bases separating them. Germline V CDR1 and CDR2: GTSNPN, SVGIG (reference sequence). The CDR3 DNA reads as TGTGCCTGGAGTGGGGGGGGCGGCTACACCTTC. It specifies CAWSGGGGYTF.

This clone occurred once. The J gene is TRBJ1-5, the V gene TRBV6-8; D unclear. The CDR3 sequence is 12 residues long. V was pared by 7 bases and J by 2 bases, with 6 bases between. Germline V CDR1 and CDR2: MNHGY, SAAAGT. CDR3 sequence reads: CASMLGNQPQHF. CDR3 in DNA: TGTGCCAGCATGCTGGGCAATCAGCCCCAGCATTTT.

A single count supports this clone. The chain links TRBV5-6 to TRBJ2-2; D tentatively fits TRBD1 or TRBD2 (5 bases each). The V end was cut by 3 bases, the J end by 2 bases, with 11 bases between. Germline V gene data show CDR1 as SGHDT and CDR2 as YYEEEE. The CDR3 contains 15 residues. DNA of the CDR3: TGTGCCAGCAGCTCACTCAGGGACAACACCGGGGAGCTGTTTTTT. Its translation: CASSSLRDNTGELFF. The full variable domain, completed using reference TRBV5-6 and TRBJ2-2, is DAGVTQSPTHLIKTRGQQVTLRCSPKSGHDTVSWYQQALGQGPQFIFQYYEEEERQRGNFPDRFSGHQFPNYSSELNVNALLLGDSALYLCASSSLRDNTGELFFGEGSRLTVL.

CDR3 protein: CASSLTPGGFTDTQYF. DNA for the CDR3: TGTGCCAGCAGCCTGACGCCGGGGGGATTCACAGATACGCAGTATTTT. The V and J genes are TRBV5-6 and TRBJ2-3, with 7 bases fitting TRBD2. Trimming cost V 4 bases and J 2 bases; bases outside gene matches: 10. CDR1 and CDR2 (germline): SGHDT, YYEEEE. The CDR3 consists of 16 residues. Supplemented by reference TRBV5-6 and TRBJ2-3, the full variable domain reads DAGVTQSPTHLIKTRGQQVTLRCSPKSGHDTVSWYQQALGQGPQFIFQYYEEEERQRGNFPDRFSGHQFPNYSSELNVNALLLGDSALYLCASSLTPGGFTDTQYFGPGTRLTVL.

V gene TRBV30 combines with J gene TRBJ1-6; D call uncertain. CDR1 and CDR2 from the germline V gene are GTSNPN and SVGIG (reference sequence). The CDR3 loop spans 13 amino acids. V shed 0 bases and J shed 8 bases, with 8 bases lying between them. This CDR3 is CAWSVQRDSPLHF. CDR3 nucleotides: TGTGCCTGGAGTGTACAGCGGGATTCACCCCTCCACTTT.

The genes are TRBV18 and TRBJ2-7; D is unresolved. The V gene lost 2 bases and the J gene lost 4 bases, with 9 bases spanning the gap. CDR1 and CDR2 (germline): KGHSH, LQKENI. The CDR3 covers 13 residues. This chain's CDR3 is CASSPTDLYEQYF. CDR3 in DNA: TGTGCCAGCTCACCAACAGATCTATACGAGCAGTACTTC.

The chain couples TRBV15 to TRBJ1-3; 10 bases agree with TRBD1. The J segment lost 0 bases and the V segment lost 0 bases, leaving 5 bases of the junction unmatched. The CDR3 is 18 amino acids. CDR1 LNHNV and CDR2 YYDKDF come from the germline V gene (reference sequence). The CDR3 DNA reads as TGTGCCACCAGCAGAGATAGTGGGACAGGGGACTCTGGAAACACCATATATTTT. Residues: CATSRDSGTGDSGNTIYF. The full variable domain, rest sourced from reference TRBV15 and TRBJ1-3, is DAMVIQNPRYQVTQFGKPVTLSCSQTLNHNVMYWYQQKSSQAPKLLFHYYDKDFNNEADTPDNFQSRRPNTSFCFLDIRSPGLGDTAMYLCATSRDSGTGDSGNTIYFGEGSWLTVV.

This chain links TRBV2 with TRBJ1-6, with TRBD1 identical over 10 bases. After removal of 6 bases from V and 10 bases from J, the junction contained 15 bases not matched to a gene. The germline V gene encodes CDR1 SNHLY and CDR2 FYNNEI. This CDR3 region has 17 residues. In nucleotides, the CDR3 is TGTGCCAGCAGACCCAGGGACAGGGGATTCTATGGATCACCCCTCCACTTT. This codes for CASRPRDRGFYGSPLHF.

The chain combines TRBV19 with TRBJ2-1, with no clear D. Germline V gene data show CDR1 as LNHDA and CDR2 as SQIVND (reference sequence). V lost 7 bases and J lost 1, with 11 bases in between. The CDR3 has 14 amino acids. The CDR3 spells CASNQVPSYNEQFF. Here the CDR3 DNA reads TGTGCCAGTAATCAGGTTCCTTCCTACAATGAGCAGTTCTTC. The full variable domain, its missing parts supplied by reference TRBV19 and TRBJ2-1, is DGGITQSPKYLFRKEGQNVTLSCEQNLNHDAMYWYRQDPGQGLRLIYYSQIVNDFQKGDIAEGYSVSREKKESFPLTVTSAQKNPTAFYLCASNQVPSYNEQFFGPGTRLTVL.

The sample holds a few counts of this clone. V gene TRBV6-1 combines with J gene TRBJ1-6; a possible D gene is TRBD1 (5 bases). The V gene lost 2 bases and the J gene lost 5 bases, with 16 bases spanning the gap. The CDR3 runs to 17 residues. Germline V gene data show CDR1 as MNHNS and CDR2 as SASEGT. The CDR3 coding sequence is TGTGCCAGCAGTGAACGAGTTCGGGGCGTTAATAATTCACCCCTCCACTTT. Translating gives CASSERVRGVNNSPLHF.

The gene calls are TRBV7-9 and TRBJ2-7; 8 bases are shared with TRBD2. From germline, CDR1 is SEHNR and CDR2 FQNEAQ (reference sequence). With 0 bases clipped from V and 2 bases from J, the junction kept 3 bases outside the gene matches. The CDR3 consists of 15 residues. The CDR3 loop reads CASSLASGAPYEQYF. Here the CDR3 DNA reads TGTGCCAGCAGCTTAGCTAGCGGGGCCCCCTACGAGCAGTACTTC.

The sample holds many counts of this clone. V and J are TRBV7-9 and TRBJ1-2; TRBD1 matches at 12 bases. Germline V CDR1 and CDR2: SEHNR, FQNEAQ (reference sequence). CDR3 length: 17 amino acids. Trimming removed 1 base from V and 4 bases from J; junction bases left unmatched: 7. In DNA, the CDR3 is TGTGCCAGCAGCTTAGAAGGGACAGGGGGCTCCTTCTATGGCTACACCTTC. Translation gives CASSLEGTGGSFYGYTF.

V gene TRBV12-5 combines with J gene TRBJ1-5, with D possibly matching TRBD1 (5 bases). Germline lookup yields CDR1 LGHNT and CDR2 FRNRAP. V was trimmed by 5 bases and J by 2 bases, leaving 16 bases between them. This CDR3 is built from 16 residues. The DNA for the CDR3 is TGTGCTAGTGGTGCCATCGGGGGTGAGGGCAATCAGCCCCAGCATTTT. Translation: CASGAIGGEGNQPQHF.

The chain joins TRBV6-1 to TRBJ2-3; D may correspond to TRBD1 or TRBD2 (5 bases each). Trimming stripped 3 bases from V and 0 bases from J, with 13 bases between. Looked up from germline, CDR1 is MNHNS and CDR2 is SASEGT. This CDR3 comprises 16 residues. The CDR3 bases are TGTGCCAGCAGTGACCCCGGGGCAACTAGCACAGATACGCAGTATTTT. Translated, it gives CASSDPGATSTDTQYF.

This chain links TRBV6-5 with TRBJ1-6, with a tentative D call TRBD1 (5 bases). Deletions cut 5 bases from V and 8 bases from J, with 13 bases between. This CDR3 is 14 amino acids long. Germline CDR1 MNHEY, CDR2 SVGAGI. CDR3 protein: CASSHRDADSPLHF. The CDR3 nucleotides read TGTGCCAGCAGTCACCGGGACGCCGATTCACCCCTCCACTTT.

This chain joins TRBV7-2 and TRBJ1-1; no clear D gene. There are 11 residues in the CDR3. Germline V gene sequence: CDR1 SGHTA, CDR2 FQGNSA. Between the trimmed V and J ends, which lost 2 bases and 12 bases, there was a span of 10 bases. CDR3 loop: CASSLSGFPFF. CDR3 in DNA: TGTGCCAGCAGCTTAAGTGGATTCCCTTTCTTT.

The DNA for the CDR3 is TGTGCCTGGAGTTATTGGGGGAAGAGCTCCTACGAGCAGTACTTC. Its translation is CAWSYWGKSSYEQYF. V and J are TRBV30 and TRBJ2-7; tentatively, D is TRBD1 or TRBD2 (5 bases each). CDR3 size: 15 residues. Germline CDR1 GTSNPN, CDR2 SVGIG (reference sequence). Trimming shortened V by 2 bases and J by 0 bases, and 14 bases separated the two germline ends.

The chain employs TRBV7-9 and TRBJ2-1; 14 positions agree with TRBD2. Germline assignment: CDR1 SEHNR and CDR2 FQNEAQ (reference sequence). V lost 5 bases, J lost 5 bases, and 5 bases stayed unmatched. There are 16 residues in the CDR3. The CDR3 region is CASSGTSGGTHNEQFF. The CDR3 coding sequence is TGTGCCAGCAGCGGGACTAGCGGGGGAACGCACAATGAGCAGTTCTTC. The whole variable domain, filled in from reference TRBV7-9 and TRBJ2-1, reads DTGVSQNPRHKITKRGQNVTFRCDPISEHNRLYWYRQTLGQGPEFLTYFQNEAQLEKSRLLSDRFSAERPKGSFSTLEIQRTEQGDSAMYLCASSGTSGGTHNEQFFGPGTRLTVL.

This chain joins TRBV2 and TRBJ1-6; D possibly corresponds to TRBD1 (5 bases). The germline gives CDR1 SNHLY, CDR2 FYNNEI. The length of the CDR3 is 14 residues. Deletions cut 6 bases from V and 9 bases from J, with 15 bases between. This CDR3 reads CASRPGRGASPLHF. The DNA of the CDR3 is TGTGCCAGCAGGCCGGGGAGGGGTGCTTCACCCCTCCACTTT. Complete variable domain (other parts from reference TRBV2 and TRBJ1-6): EPEVTQTPSHQVTQMGQEVILRCVPISNHLYFYWYRQILGQKVEFLVSFYNNEISEKSEIFDDQFSVERPDGSNFTLKIRSTKLEDSAMYFCASRPGRGASPLHFGNGTRLTVT.

The gene calls are TRBV7-9 and TRBJ2-5, with D uncertain. The germline V gene has CDR1 SEHNR and CDR2 FQNEAQ (reference sequence). The CDR3 length is 12 residues. Deletions cut 3 bases from V and 4 bases from J, with 6 bases between. CDR3 protein: CASSFGGETQYF. The CDR3 region has the DNA TGTGCCAGCAGCTTTGGCGGAGAGACCCAGTACTTC.

This clone showed up just once. This rearrangement joins TRBV20-1 to TRBJ2-1; D call uncertain. Looked up from germline, CDR1 is DFQATT and CDR2 is SNEGSKA (reference sequence). The V gene lost 5 bases and the J gene lost 5 bases, with 4 bases spanning the gap. The CDR3 sequence is 10 residues long. CDR3 DNA sequence: TGCAGTGCTTCGAACAATGAGCAGTTCTTC. Amino acids: CSASNNEQFF.

This chain links TRBV7-2 with TRBJ1-2; a weak D match, TRBD1 (6 bases). The CDR3 is 15 residues long. Germline V gene data show CDR1 as SGHTA and CDR2 as FQGNSA. V shed 0 bases and J shed 4 bases, with 12 bases lying between them. The CDR3 bases are TGTGCCAGCAGCTTAGCGGGGGCCCCTGTCTATGGCTACACCTTC. It specifies CASSLAGAPVYGYTF.

The chain carries TRBV6-5 and TRBJ2-2; TRBD2 might be the D (5 bases). Trimming pared 6 bases from V and 5 bases from J, leaving 10 bases between. Germline CDR1 MNHEY, CDR2 SVGAGI. The CDR3 totals 13 residues. The CDR3 loop reads CASRRSGTGELFF. The CDR3 region has the DNA TGTGCCAGCAGAAGGTCGGGAACCGGGGAGCTGTTTTTT.

The V and J genes are TRBV4-1 and TRBJ2-2, with D perhaps assigned TRBD1 or TRBD2 (7 bases each). CDR1 is MGHRA and CDR2 is YSYEKL in the germline V gene. V gave up 3 bases and J gave up 7 bases, with 15 bases separating them. This CDR3 comprises 15 residues. CDR3 sequence: CASSQAGAGGGELFF. The CDR3 bases are TGCGCCAGCAGCCAGGCGGGGGCAGGGGGCGGGGAGCTGTTTTTT.

This clone has more than one count but fewer than ten. DNA of the CDR3: TGTGCCAGCAGCTTACTAGGACTAGCGCAAGAGACCCAGTACTTC. Protein product: CASSLLGLAQETQYF. The rearrangement links TRBV7-9 to TRBJ2-5; TRBD2 aligns across 9 bases. The CDR3 length is 15 residues. Per the germline V gene, CDR1 is SEHNR and CDR2 is FQNEAQ (reference sequence). Losses at the gene ends were 2 bases for V and 2 bases for J; bases not matched to a gene: 3.

The V gene is TRBV2, the J gene TRBJ2-5; possible D gene TRBD1, 6 bases. This CDR3 contains 13 residues. Germline CDR1 and CDR2: SNHLY and FYNNEI. V was shortened by 7 bases and J by 0 bases, with 9 bases between the two germline ends. The CDR3 loop reads CASNTGYQETQYF. The CDR3 bases are TGTGCCAGCAATACAGGGTACCAAGAGACCCAGTACTTC.

This clone has only one observation. The V and J genes are TRBV6-1 and TRBJ2-7; TRBD2 is a possible D gene (5 bases). V was cut by 7 bases and J by 2 bases, with 15 bases left in between. The germline CDR1 and CDR2 sequences are MNHNS and SASEGT. There are 14 residues in the CDR3. The DNA for the CDR3 is TGTGCCAGCACTGAGCGGAGCAGTACCTACGAGCAGTACTTC. Its translation: CASTERSSTYEQYF.

This clone was seen a few times. The J gene is TRBJ2-1, the V gene TRBV5-1; TRBD1 matches at 9 bases. The CDR3 sequence is 11 residues long. The junction had 2 bases not matched to a gene; V was cut back by 7 bases and J by 9 bases. Germline values: CDR1 SGHRS, CDR2 YFSETQ. CDR3 DNA: TGCGCCAGCTGGGACAGGGCTGAGCAGTTCTTC. It specifies CASWDRAEQFF. Full variable domain (missing parts from reference TRBV5-1 and TRBJ2-1): KAGVTQTPRYLIKTRGQQVTLSCSPISGHRSVSWYQQTPGQGLQFLFEYFSETQRNKGNFPGRFSGRQFSNSRSEMNVSTLELGDSALYLCASWDRAEQFFGPGTRLTVL.

This clone was observed once. This chain links TRBV30 with TRBJ2-3; D gene unclear. Germline CDR1 reads GTSNPN; CDR2 reads SVGIG (reference sequence). There are 14 residues in the CDR3. V was shortened by 1 base and J by 2 bases, with 10 bases between the two germline ends. The CDR3 DNA follows: TGTGCCTGGAGTGCGGCCATGGTCACAGATACGCAGTATTTT. It specifies CAWSAAMVTDTQYF.

This clone has a handful of counts. The chain links TRBV7-2 to TRBJ1-1; perhaps TRBD1 as D (5 bases). The CDR3 contains 12 residues. Per germline, CDR1 SGHTA and CDR2 FQGNSA. V was cut by 6 bases and J by 1 base, with 6 bases left in between. In DNA, the CDR3 is TGTGCCAGCAGGCAGGGGAACACTGAAGCTTTCTTT. This gives the protein CASRQGNTEAFF.

This clone was seen ten or more times. V is TRBV5-4 and J is TRBJ2-2; 10 bases align to TRBD2. From germline, CDR1 is SGHNT and CDR2 YYREEE (reference sequence). With 2 bases clipped from V and 1 base from J, the junction kept 8 bases outside the gene matches. The CDR3 contains 18 residues. The chain's CDR3 is CASSFSGGPGVNTGELFF. DNA for the CDR3: TGTGCCAGCAGCTTTAGCGGGGGGCCAGGGGTGAACACCGGGGAGCTGTTTTTT. The full variable domain, rest sourced from reference TRBV5-4 and TRBJ2-2, is ETGVTQSPTHLIKTRGQQVTLRCSSQSGHNTVSWYQQALGQGPQFIFQYYREEENGRGNFPPRFSGLQFPNYSSELNVNALELDDSALYLCASSFSGGPGVNTGELFFGEGSRLTVL.

The rearrangement joins TRBV2 to TRBJ1-4, with D unclear. V was pared by 10 bases and J by 1 base, with 13 bases between. This CDR3 has 14 residues. From germline, CDR1 is SNHLY and CDR2 FYNNEI. CDR3 loop: CATRLRVTNEKLFF. In nucleotides, the CDR3 is TGTGCCACCCGACTACGGGTAACTAATGAAAAACTGTTTTTT.